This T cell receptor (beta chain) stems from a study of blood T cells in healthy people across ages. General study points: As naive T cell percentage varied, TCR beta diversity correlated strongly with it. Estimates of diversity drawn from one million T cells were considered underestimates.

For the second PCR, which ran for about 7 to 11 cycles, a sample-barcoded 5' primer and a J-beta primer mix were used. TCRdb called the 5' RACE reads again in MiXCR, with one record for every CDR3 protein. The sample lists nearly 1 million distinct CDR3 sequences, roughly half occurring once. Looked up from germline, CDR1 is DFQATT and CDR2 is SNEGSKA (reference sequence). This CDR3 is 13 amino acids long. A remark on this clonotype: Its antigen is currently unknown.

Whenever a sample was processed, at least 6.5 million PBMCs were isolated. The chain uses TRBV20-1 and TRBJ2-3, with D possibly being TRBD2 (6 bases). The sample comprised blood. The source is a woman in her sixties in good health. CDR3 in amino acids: CTIVPGGTDTQYF. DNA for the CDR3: TGCACCATCGTCCCGGGAGGCACAGATACGCAGTATTTT.